These 4 T cell receptor beta chains came from one sample sequenced in a study of breast tumors, draining lymph nodes, adjacent tissues. TCRdb called the multiplex PCR reads again in MiXCR, with one record for every CDR3 protein. This sample has over 130,000 distinct CDR3 sequences; around a third occur once, and the top ten carry roughly 2.2%. Breast cancer patients provided tissue from their axillary draining lymph nodes. The sample comprised axillary lymph node tissue. All receptors come from a female donor with breast cancer. Some clones in this sample may be carry-over from other donors' samples.

This clonotype was seen many times. V and J are TRBV20-1 and TRBJ1-5; D unclear. The germline V and J ends were trimmed by 2 bases and 3 bases, with 17 bases remaining between them. The CDR3 spans 16 residues. Germline assignment: CDR1 DFQATT and CDR2 SNEGSKA (reference sequence). CDR3 bases: TGCAGTGCTAGACACCGGGTTAGCGGGTCCAATCAGCCCCAGCATTTT. Translation: CSARHRVSGSNQPQHF.

The rearrangement uses TRBV29-1 and TRBJ1-1; 10 bases align to TRBD1. V lost 6 bases to trimming and J lost 4 bases; unmatched junction nucleotides: 5. Germline V gene lookup returns CDR1 SQVTM and CDR2 ANQGSEA. This CDR3 spans 13 amino acids. The CDR3 protein is CSVRTGGSTEAFF. The CDR3 DNA sequence: TGCAGCGTCCGGACAGGGGGGAGCACTGAAGCTTTCTTT.

This clonotype occurred many times. V gene TRBV19 combines with J gene TRBJ2-7; 11 bases align to TRBD1. Trimming at V came to 7 bases and at J to 2 bases, leaving 4 bases not matched to a gene. Germline values: CDR1 LNHDA, CDR2 SQIVND (reference sequence). The CDR3 has 14 amino acids. The CDR3 region is CASTPGQGAYEQYF. The CDR3 DNA reads TGTGCCAGTACTCCGGGACAGGGGGCCTACGAGCAGTACTTC.

This clonotype was detected a few times. V gene TRBV6-2 or TRBV6-3 combines with J gene TRBJ1-5; maybe TRBD1 (5 bases). Germline V gene lookup returns CDR1 MNHEY and CDR2 SVGEGT. V lost 7 bases, J lost 11 bases, and 18 bases lay in between. The CDR3 sequence is 13 residues long. The CDR3 protein is CASTQQGSRSQHF. In DNA, the CDR3 is TGTGCCAGCACCCAGCAGGGAAGTCGATCCCAGCATTTT.